Below, one T cell receptor beta chain is given with its context. The antigen is undetermined. This record belongs to a study of OX40 agonist ivuxolimab in advanced cancers. Study at large: The drug used for patients, ivuxolimab, was an agonistic anti-OX40 (CD134) antibody. Among those enrolled, mean age was around 60 years (range roughly 20 to 85) and 82.7% were male.

The CDR3 covers 14 residues. V lost 2 bases, J lost 1 base, and 10 bases lay in between. Germline loops: CDR1 SGHKS, CDR2 YYEKEE (reference sequence). Overall study findings and caveats: Among some nonresponders, normalized T-cell clonal expansion was also low. In the 0.1 to 3.0 mg/kg range, CD4+ and CD8+ blood T cells had expanded clonally by week 6.

Produced via immunoSEQ multiplex PCR; TCRdb's table is partial and in-frame only. The data hold approximately 80,000 clones, with roughly 87% observed a single time. The clonotype was recovered from an adult with an advanced solid tumor such as melanoma, head and neck, liver or kidney cancer. Sample: CD4+ or CD8+ T cells sorted from blood, taken in a trial of the OX40 agonist ivuxolimab. The chain combines TRBV5-5 with TRBJ2-7, with D perhaps TRBD1 (5 bases). CDR3 in DNA: TGTGCCAGCAGCTTCGACAGTTGGTCCTACGAGCAGTACTTC. Protein sequence: CASSFDSWSYEQYF.